The 4 T cell receptor beta chains below come from one sample, sequenced in a study of shared clonotypes between healthy human individuals (TCRdb year 2020). Library creation used the immunoSEQ multiplex PCR assay. TCRdb stores this immuneACCESS table with in-frame sequences only. Part of the clones is absent; in the studies checked, under half of the shortfall reflects unresolved V genes, and no reason is known for the rest. Within this sample are more than 450,000 clones, with 70% to 80% of them counted one time only. About an eighth of the sample comes from the top ten. Sequenced input: PBMCs. Receptors originate from a woman in her 40s in good health. Some clones in this sample may be carry-over from other donors' samples.

The chain employs TRBV5-6 and TRBJ2-7; D unclear. V shed 2 bases and J shed 3 bases, with 6 bases lying between them. The germline V gene has CDR1 SGHDT and CDR2 YYEEEE. This CDR3 spans 12 amino acids. CDR3 loop: CASSFGFYEQYF. DNA of the CDR3: TGTGCCAGCAGCTTTGGATTCTACGAGCAGTACTTC.

The rearrangement links TRBV6-1 to TRBJ2-7; D is unresolved. The CDR3 totals 14 residues. From germline, CDR1 is MNHNS and CDR2 SASEGT. Trimming removed 7 bases from V and 1 base from J, with 14 bases in between. The CDR3 region is CASILKLGSYEQYF. CDR3 DNA: TGTGCCAGCATCCTGAAATTAGGGTCCTACGAGCAGTACTTC.

This clone was seen once. V gene TRBV28 combines with J gene TRBJ2-7; 10 bases line up with TRBD1. The germline gives CDR1 MDHEN, CDR2 SYDVKM. This CDR3 has 17 residues. V gave up 3 bases and J gave up 4 bases; unmatched junction bases: 12. In DNA form, the CDR3 reads TGTGCCAGCAGTTTTGTCGGTCTGGTGGACAGGGGGTACGAGCAGTACTTC. It yields the protein CASSFVGLVDRGYEQYF.

The genes are TRBV6-1 and TRBJ1-4; D call uncertain. CDR3 length: 15 residues. Germline V gene sequence: CDR1 MNHNS, CDR2 SASEGT. Between the trimmed V and J ends, which lost 1 base and 4 bases, there was a span of 10 bases. The CDR3 nucleotides read TGTGCCAGCAGTGAAGTAGGGTGGGATAATGAAAAACTGTTTTTT. Amino acids: CASSEVGWDNEKLFF.